Listed below are T cell receptor beta chains from one sample, sequenced in a study of blood T cell repertoires in COVID-19. Sequencing used immunoSEQ multiplex PCR; TCRdb keeps in-frame clones, though not all of them. The sample has 250,000 to 300,000 clones, roughly 90% seen once. Sequenced sample: PBMCs or T cells enriched from blood (not recorded which). The receptors stem from a woman aged 40-49 years who had recovered from COVID-19. The CDR3 runs from the conserved cysteine through the conserved F or W. A D gene is named only where the DNA matches it firmly. Only some rows state a clone size, as once, few, many or a class for expanded clones.

V: TRBV7-2
D: -
size: once
J: TRBJ1-1
CDR3: CASSSRGSHLNTEAFF
DNA: TGTGCCAGCAGCTCGCGGGGTTCGCACCTGAACACTGAAGCTTTCTTT

V: TRBV7-6
D: TRBD1
size: -
J: TRBJ2-2
CDR3: CASSLNRGTGELFF
DNA: TGTGCCAGCAGCTTGAACAGGGGAACCGGGGAGCTGTTTTTT

V: TRBV30
D: TRBD2
size: -
J: TRBJ2-1
CDR3: CAWRRRTSASYNEQFF
DNA: TGTGCCTGGAGACGTCGGACTAGCGCGTCCTACAATGAGCAGTTCTTC

V: TRBV7-2
D: -
size: few
J: TRBJ1-1
CDR3: CASRSAVGLNTEAFF
DNA: TGTGCCAGCAGATCGGCGGTGGGGCTGAACACTGAAGCTTTCTTT

V: TRBV30
D: -
size: -
J: TRBJ2-2
CDR3: CAWSTGINSGELFF
DNA: TGTGCCTGGAGTACCGGGATAAACAGCGGGGAGCTGTTTTTT

V: TRBV5-1
D: -
size: few
J: TRBJ1-3
CDR3: CASSHQEVGNTIYF
DNA: TGCGCCAGCAGCCATCAGGAGGTCGGAAACACCATATATTTT

V: TRBV7-8
D: -
size: -
J: TRBJ1-6
CDR3: CASSLEGRVNSPLHF
DNA: TGTGCCAGCAGCTTAGAGGGCAGGGTGAATTCACCCCTCCACTTT

V: TRBV24-1
D: -
size: -
J: TRBJ2-1
CDR3: CATSDPKRGRGEQFF
DNA: TGTGCCACCAGTGACCCTAAGCGGGGAAGGGGGGAGCAGTTCTTC

V: TRBV2
D: -
size: -
J: TRBJ1-2
CDR3: CASSVWQGSGYTF
DNA: TGTGCCAGCAGTGTGTGGCAGGGCAGTGGCTACACCTTC

V: TRBV5-1
D: -
size: -
J: TRBJ1-4
CDR3: CASSLSSGETNEKLFF
DNA: TGCGCCAGCAGCTTGTCGTCAGGGGAAACTAATGAAAAACTGTTTTTT

V: TRBV27
D: -
size: -
J: TRBJ1-1
CDR3: CASSPRQDPMNTEAFF
DNA: TGTGCCAGCAGTCCCCGACAGGACCCCATGAACACTGAAGCTTTCTTT

V: TRBV29-1
D: -
size: -
J: TRBJ2-5
CDR3: CSVEVNRRETQYF
DNA: TGCAGCGTTGAAGTAAACAGGCGAGAGACCCAGTACTTC

V: TRBV30
D: TRBD1
size: -
J: TRBJ1-2
CDR3: CAWTTGQRYTF
DNA: TGTGCCTGGACGACAGGGCAGCGCTACACCTTC

V: TRBV30
D: -
size: -
J: TRBJ1-3
CDR3: CACHRAGNTIYF
DNA: TGTGCCTGTCACAGGGCTGGAAACACCATATATTTT

V: TRBV4-1
D: -
size: -
J: TRBJ1-1
CDR3: CASSLGQNAEAFF
DNA: TGCGCCAGCAGCTTAGGACAGAACGCCGAAGCTTTCTTT

V: TRBV25-1
D: -
size: -
J: TRBJ2-1
CDR3: CASSESYEQFF
DNA: TGTGCCAGCAGTGAATCCTATGAGCAGTTCTTC

V: TRBV7-8
D: -
size: -
J: TRBJ1-2
CDR3: CASRPLGGAAGYTF
DNA: TGTGCCAGCAGACCCTTGGGGGGGGCAGCTGGCTACACCTTC

V: TRBV9
D: -
size: -
J: TRBJ1-2
CDR3: CASSAPGLYGYTF
DNA: TGTGCCAGCAGCGCGCCGGGTCTATATGGCTACACCTTC

V: TRBV3-1/TRBV3-2
D: -
size: -
J: TRBJ2-5
CDR3: CASSRRETRRREETQYF
DNA: TGTGCCAGCAGCCGAAGGGAGACCCGCCGGAGAGAAGAGACCCAGTACTTC

V: TRBV19
D: -
size: -
J: TRBJ2-7
CDR3: CASSSREATHEQYF
DNA: TGTGCCAGTAGTAGCCGGGAAGCCACCCACGAGCAGTACTTC

V: TRBV6-2/TRBV6-3
D: -
size: -
J: TRBJ2-5
CDR3: CASSAFSHGESRTETQYF
DNA: TGTGCCAGCAGTGCCTTCAGTCACGGGGAGTCTCGGACGGAGACCCAGTACTTC

V: TRBV29-1
D: -
size: -
J: TRBJ2-3
CDR3: CSKAQGRSDTQYF
DNA: TGCAGCAAAGCACAGGGGAGGTCAGATACGCAGTATTTT

V: TRBV4-3
D: TRBD1
size: -
J: TRBJ1-2
CDR3: CASSPIPGTGDQRANYGYTF
DNA: TGCGCCAGCAGCCCCATCCCCGGGACAGGAGACCAAAGAGCTAACTATGGCTACACCTTC

V: TRBV18
D: -
size: -
J: TRBJ2-1
CDR3: CASSPRTTDRNEQFF
DNA: TGTGCCAGCTCACCAAGGACTACCGACCGGAATGAGCAGTTCTTC

V: TRBV7-9
D: TRBD2
size: -
J: TRBJ2-3
CDR3: CASSPGLAGQADTQYF
DNA: TGTGCCAGCAGCCCCGGACTAGCGGGACAGGCAGATACGCAGTATTTT

V: TRBV30
D: TRBD1
size: -
J: TRBJ2-2
CDR3: CAWSRRTGDTGELFF
DNA: TGTGCCTGGAGCCGCCGTACAGGGGACACCGGGGAGCTGTTTTTT

V: TRBV11-2
D: TRBD1
size: -
J: TRBJ1-6
CDR3: CAGAGTENSPLHF
DNA: TGTGCCGGAGCCGGGACAGAAAATTCACCCCTCCACTTT

V: TRBV11-2
D: TRBD2
size: -
J: TRBJ2-7
CDR3: CASSQTSGGVKQYF
DNA: TGTGCCAGCAGCCAGACTAGCGGGGGGGTTAAGCAGTACTTC

V: TRBV5-1
D: -
size: -
J: TRBJ2-3
CDR3: CASSLALTRPGTDTQYF
DNA: TGCGCCAGCAGCTTGGCTCTTACTCGGCCGGGGACAGATACGCAGTATTTT

V: TRBV29-1
D: -
size: -
J: TRBJ1-1
CDR3: CSVQQTSYTEAFF
DNA: TGCAGCGTCCAACAGACCAGTTACACTGAAGCTTTCTTT

V: TRBV5-1
D: TRBD1
size: -
J: TRBJ2-2
CDR3: CASSLGTGGTGELFF
DNA: TGCGCCAGCAGCTTGGGCACAGGGGGCACCGGGGAGCTGTTTTTT

V: TRBV3-1/TRBV3-2
D: -
size: few
J: TRBJ2-5
CDR3: CASSQAQGQETQYF
DNA: TGTGCCAGCAGCCAAGCCCAGGGCCAAGAGACCCAGTACTTC

V: TRBV9
D: -
size: -
J: TRBJ2-1
CDR3: CASSVEGAYNEQFF
DNA: TGTGCCAGCAGCGTAGAGGGGGCCTACAATGAGCAGTTCTTC

V: TRBV2
D: TRBD1
size: -
J: TRBJ2-3
CDR3: CASSRQGSSTDTQYF
DNA: TGTGCCAGCAGCAGACAGGGGTCTAGCACAGATACGCAGTATTTT

V: TRBV6-2/TRBV6-3
D: -
size: -
J: TRBJ1-2
CDR3: CASSYSTGSIEGYTF
DNA: TGTGCCAGCAGTTACTCGACTGGCTCGATTGAAGGCTACACCTTC

V: TRBV5-1
D: -
size: -
J: TRBJ1-6
CDR3: CASSTEGQDNSPLHF
DNA: TGCGCCAGCAGTACCGAGGGACAAGATAATTCACCCCTCCACTTT

V: TRBV27
D: -
size: -
J: TRBJ2-7
CDR3: CASRFQRDGEQYF
DNA: TGTGCCAGCAGGTTCCAGAGGGATGGCGAGCAGTACTTC

V: TRBV19
D: -
size: -
J: TRBJ2-1
CDR3: CASSPRGYNEQFF
DNA: TGTGCCAGTAGTCCCCGCGGGTACAATGAGCAGTTCTTC

V: TRBV2
D: -
size: few
J: TRBJ1-6
CDR3: CASSVGRGYDNSPLHF
DNA: TGTGCCAGCAGTGTAGGCAGGGGATATGATAATTCACCCCTCCACTTT

V: TRBV7-2
D: TRBD1
size: -
J: TRBJ2-3
CDR3: CASSLRGQSTDTQYF
DNA: TGTGCCAGCAGTTTGAGGGGACAGAGCACAGATACGCAGTATTTT

V: TRBV7-8
D: -
size: -
J: TRBJ2-2
CDR3: CASSYREQGVGELFF
DNA: TGTGCCAGCAGCTACAGGGAGCAGGGTGTCGGGGAGCTGTTTTTT

V: TRBV19
D: -
size: once
J: TRBJ2-2
CDR3: CASSISGSTGELFF
DNA: TGTGCCAGTAGTATCAGCGGGTCCACCGGGGAGCTGTTTTTT

V: TRBV5-1
D: TRBD2
size: -
J: TRBJ2-1
CDR3: CASSPGGTSHYNEQFF
DNA: TGCGCCAGCAGCCCGGGCGGGACTAGTCATTACAATGAGCAGTTCTTC

V: TRBV3-1/TRBV3-2
D: TRBD1
size: once
J: TRBJ1-6
CDR3: CASSPMGTGAFNSPLHF
DNA: TGTGCCAGCAGCCCGATGGGGACAGGTGCCTTTAATTCACCCCTCCACTTT

V: TRBV14
D: -
size: -
J: TRBJ1-1
CDR3: CASSQVPFMNTEAFF
DNA: TGTGCCAGCAGCCAAGTTCCATTCATGAACACTGAAGCTTTCTTT

V: TRBV19
D: -
size: -
J: TRBJ1-1
CDR3: CASSIRQTEAFF
DNA: TGTGCCAGTAGTATTAGACAGACTGAAGCTTTCTTT

V: TRBV11-2
D: -
size: -
J: TRBJ2-5
CDR3: CASSPGTFQETQYF
DNA: TGTGCCAGCAGCCCGGGGACATTCCAAGAGACCCAGTACTTC

V: TRBV2
D: TRBD1
size: -
J: TRBJ1-5
CDR3: CASSGQGVGPQHF
DNA: TGTGCCAGCAGTGGACAGGGTGTGGGGCCCCAGCATTTT

V: TRBV5-6
D: TRBD1
size: -
J: TRBJ2-3
CDR3: CASSLWDREGDTQYF
DNA: TGTGCCAGCAGCTTGTGGGACAGGGAAGGGGATACGCAGTATTTT

V: TRBV5-5
D: -
size: -
J: TRBJ2-7
CDR3: CASSLSLYEQYF
DNA: TGTGCCAGCAGCCTTTCTCTTTACGAGCAGTACTTC

V: TRBV12-5
D: TRBD1
size: -
J: TRBJ1-1
CDR3: CASASQGDTEAFF
DNA: TGTGCTAGTGCCTCGCAGGGGGACACTGAAGCTTTCTTT

V: TRBV30
D: TRBD1
size: -
J: TRBJ1-1
CDR3: CAWSNTQPGTGKEFYKAFF
DNA: TGTGCCTGGAGTAATACTCAACCCGGGACAGGGAAGGAGTTCTACAAGGCTTTCTTT

V: TRBV5-5
D: -
size: -
J: TRBJ1-1
CDR3: CASSLEGTSTEAFF
DNA: TGTGCCAGCAGCTTAGAGGGTACCAGCACTGAAGCTTTCTTT